One and the same sample provided the 21 T cell receptor beta chains below, sequenced in a study of blood T cell repertoires in COVID-19. TCRdb keeps only in-frame clones here, not all; method: immunoSEQ multiplex PCR. The sample includes approximately 190,000 clones, 84% of them seen just once. The sample taken for sequencing was peripheral blood. These receptors originate from a woman aged 70-85 years with active or convalescent COVID-19.

The chain is built from TRBV5-6 and TRBJ2-7; 10 bases are shared with TRBD2. This CDR3 region has 18 residues. With V trimmed by 2 bases and J by 1 base, 12 bases remained unmatched. Germline V gives CDR1 SGHDT, CDR2 YYEEEE. The CDR3 DNA is TGTGCCAGCAGCTTACCTACTAGCGGGATCCCCCCTTCCTACGAGCAGTACTTC. Amino acid sequence: CASSLPTSGIPPSYEQYF.

Regarding this clone: Other DNA sequences in this sample translate to the same CDR3. The CDR3 loop is CASSLGGGTDTQYF. The CDR3 nucleotides read TGTGCCAGCAGCTTAGGAGGAGGCACAGATACGCAGTATTTT. This chain uses TRBV11-2 with TRBJ2-3, with no clear D. The CDR3 sequence is 14 residues long. Trimming left V 1 base short and J 1 base short, with 6 bases between. Germline CDR1 SGHAT, CDR2 FQNNGV.

The chain employs TRBV28 and TRBJ2-1; weak D call: TRBD1 (7 bases). Germline V lookup: CDR1 MDHEN, CDR2 SYDVKM. Trimming stripped 6 bases from V and 0 bases from J, with 15 bases between. The length of the CDR3 is 16 residues. CDR3 in amino acids: CASREGAGSSYNEQFF. CDR3 coding DNA: TGTGCCAGCAGGGAGGGGGCGGGGAGCTCCTACAATGAGCAGTTCTTC.

The gene calls are TRBV25-1 and TRBJ2-2; TRBD1 might be the D (6 bases). The CDR3 loop spans 18 amino acids. Trimming pared 4 bases from V and 4 bases from J, leaving 22 bases between. Germline V gene lookup returns CDR1 MGHDK and CDR2 SYGVNS. CDR3 in amino acids: CASSVSPRDTFSTGELFF. The CDR3 coding sequence is TGTGCCAGCAGTGTATCCCCCCGGGACACCTTCTCCACCGGGGAGCTGTTTTTT.

V and J are TRBV29-1 and TRBJ2-7, with D unresolved. Germline V gene sequence: CDR1 SQVTM, CDR2 ANQGSEA. The V gene lost 7 bases and the J gene lost 3 bases, with 13 bases spanning the gap. The CDR3 runs 12 residues. The CDR3 spells CSAGHSIYEQYF. The CDR3 DNA reads TGCAGCGCGGGCCACTCTATCTACGAGCAGTACTTC.

V and J are TRBV7-9 and TRBJ1-4, with D possibly TRBD1 on 5 matching bases. CDR3 length equals 15 residues. CDR1 is SEHNR and CDR2 is FQNEAQ in the germline V gene (reference sequence). V lost 2 bases to trimming and J lost 5 bases, with 12 bases between them. CDR3: CASSLTGSRNEKLFF. The CDR3 nucleotides read TGTGCCAGCAGCTTAACAGGCTCGAGGAATGAAAAACTGTTTTTT.

The V call is TRBV3-1 (or the pseudogene TRBV3-2), the J call TRBJ2-5; D is uncertain. Germline V gives CDR1 LGHDT, CDR2 YNNKEL (reference sequence). This CDR3 comprises 15 residues. V was cut by 0 bases and J by 1 base, with 9 bases left in between. Here the CDR3 reads CASSQDPTRQETQYF. The CDR3, as DNA: TGTGCCAGCAGCCAAGATCCGACTCGCCAAGAGACCCAGTACTTC.

The gene calls are TRBV28 and TRBJ1-2; possible D gene TRBD1, 6 bases. Germline CDR1 is MDHEN and CDR2 is SYDVKM. The CDR3 spans 13 residues. V lost 5 bases to trimming and J lost 4 bases, with 11 bases between them. CDR3 residues: CASSTGLGYGYTF. The CDR3 bases are TGTGCCAGCAGTACAGGGTTGGGCTATGGCTACACCTTC.

The genes are TRBV2 and TRBJ2-7, with D perhaps matching TRBD1 (5 bases). CDR3 size: 15 residues. Germline CDR1 and CDR2: SNHLY and FYNNEI. Trimming shortened V by 2 bases and J by 2 bases, and 13 bases separated the two germline ends. The CDR3 spells CASSEYDRQPYEQYF. The CDR3 DNA follows: TGTGCCAGCAGTGAATATGACAGACAGCCCTACGAGCAGTACTTC. The full variable domain, completed using reference TRBV2 and TRBJ2-7, is EPEVTQTPSHQVTQMGQEVILRCVPISNHLYFYWYRQILGQKVEFLVSFYNNEISEKSEIFDDQFSVERPDGSNFTLKIRSTKLEDSAMYFCASSEYDRQPYEQYFGPGTRLTVT.

This chain uses TRBV4-1 with TRBJ2-7, with D possibly matching TRBD1 (5 bases). CDR3 length: 13 amino acids. V was shortened by 0 bases and J by 6 bases, with 9 bases between the two germline ends. Germline CDR1 and CDR2: MGHRA and YSYEKL. The CDR3 is CASSQDPGAEQYF. CDR3 nucleotides: TGCGCCAGCAGCCAAGACCCTGGGGCCGAGCAGTACTTC.

This clone was picked up one time. V is TRBV2 and J is TRBJ2-7; no reliable D call. The V end was cut by 8 bases, the J end by 1 base, with 9 bases between. CDR1 is SNHLY and CDR2 is FYNNEI in the germline V gene. This CDR3 contains 12 residues. The CDR3 DNA reads TGTGCCAGCCATGAGAGTTCCTACGAGCAGTACTTC. It encodes CASHESSYEQYF.

The chain uses TRBV19 and TRBJ2-1; 9 nucleotides match TRBD1. The germline gives CDR1 LNHDA, CDR2 SQIVND (reference sequence). This CDR3 has 17 residues. The V segment lost 3 bases and the J segment 7 bases; nucleotides outside the gene matches: 13. The CDR3 protein is CASSINPGTGPKNEQFF. The DNA for the CDR3 is TGTGCCAGTAGTATCAACCCCGGGACAGGGCCTAAGAATGAGCAGTTCTTC.

V and J are TRBV7-2 and TRBJ2-1; D possibly corresponds to TRBD1 (5 bases). V lost 3 bases and J lost 3, with 6 bases in between. CDR1 and CDR2 from the germline V gene are SGHTA and FQGNSA. This CDR3 has 13 residues. The CDR3: CASSLQGYNEQFF. In DNA, the CDR3 is TGTGCCAGCAGCTTGCAGGGCTACAATGAGCAGTTCTTC.

V gene TRBV9 combines with J gene TRBJ1-3, with D possibly matching TRBD1 (5 bases). The CDR3 runs to 13 residues. The germline CDR1 and CDR2 sequences are SGDLS and YYNGEE. Trimming removed 3 bases at V and 4 bases at J, with 8 bases between. The CDR3 DNA follows: TGTGCCAGCAGCGCCCCAGGGGGAAACACCATATATTTT. Translating gives CASSAPGGNTIYF.

The V call is TRBV5-4, the J call TRBJ2-3, with 11 bases fitting TRBD2. J gave up 2 bases and V 0 bases, and 2 bases lay outside the gene matches. The CDR3 totals 16 residues. CDR1 and CDR2 (germline): SGHNT, YYREEE (reference sequence). CDR3 sequence reads: CASSLGLAGPTDTQYF. The CDR3 DNA reads TGTGCCAGCAGCTTGGGACTAGCGGGACCCACAGATACGCAGTATTTT.

This rearrangement joins TRBV5-4 to TRBJ2-2; D unresolved. V lost 0 bases and J lost 6, with 6 bases in between. The CDR3 is 13 amino acids. CDR1 is SGHNT and CDR2 is YYREEE in the germline V gene (reference sequence). Here the CDR3 reads CASSLANSGELFF. The CDR3 DNA is TGTGCCAGCAGCTTGGCAAACTCCGGGGAGCTGTTTTTT. Together with reference TRBV5-4 and TRBJ2-2, the CDR3 gives the full variable domain: ETGVTQSPTHLIKTRGQQVTLRCSSQSGHNTVSWYQQALGQGPQFIFQYYREEENGRGNFPPRFSGLQFPNYSSELNVNALELDDSALYLCASSLANSGELFFGEGSRLTVL.

This clone was counted between two and nine times. The genes are TRBV6-2 or TRBV6-3 and TRBJ1-1, with 9 bases aligning to TRBD1. CDR3 length equals 16 residues. V lost 5 bases and J lost 1; bases outside the gene matches: 8. Looked up from germline, CDR1 is MNHEY and CDR2 is SVGEGT. CDR3 bases: TGTGCCAGCAGTACCCGCGGGACAGGGACGAACACTGAAGCTTTCTTT. Translated: CASSTRGTGTNTEAFF.

This chain uses TRBV10-3 with TRBJ2-5; TRBD1 might be the D (8 bases). The CDR3 loop spans 15 amino acids. V lost 5 bases and J 4 bases, leaving 17 bases between the germline ends. Germline CDR1 reads ENHRY; CDR2 reads SYGVKD. The chain's CDR3 is CAISQGAGEAETQYF. The CDR3 DNA reads TGTGCCATCAGTCAGGGGGCGGGAGAGGCAGAGACCCAGTACTTC.

This clone was found once. J is TRBJ2-5 and V is TRBV5-1; D possibly corresponds to TRBD1 (5 bases). The CDR3 extends over 14 amino acids. CDR1 and CDR2 (germline): SGHRS, YFSETQ. The V and J ends lost 0 bases and 5 bases respectively, with 11 bases between them. CDR3 region: CASSLDGAGETQYF. CDR3 coding DNA: TGCGCCAGCAGCTTGGATGGGGCCGGGGAGACCCAGTACTTC.

CDR3 residues: CAWSVPQLGAGPQYF. DNA for the CDR3: TGTGCCTGGAGTGTACCACAACTCGGAGCGGGGCCGCAGTATTTT. V gene TRBV30 combines with J gene TRBJ2-3; TRBD2 aligns across 7 bases. From germline, CDR1 is GTSNPN and CDR2 SVGIG (reference sequence). The V gene end was trimmed by 0 bases and the J gene end by 10 bases; junction bases not matched to a gene: 13. There are 15 residues in the CDR3.

This chain links TRBV5-1 with TRBJ2-5; TRBD1 matches at 8 bases. CDR1 is SGHRS, CDR2 YFSETQ, per germline. V was clipped by 4 bases and J by 3 bases; unmatched bases: 8. The CDR3 is made up of 15 amino acids. The CDR3 nucleotides read TGCGCCAGCAGCCCAGGGACAGGTCTAGAAGAGACCCAGTACTTC. Amino acid sequence: CASSPGTGLEETQYF.